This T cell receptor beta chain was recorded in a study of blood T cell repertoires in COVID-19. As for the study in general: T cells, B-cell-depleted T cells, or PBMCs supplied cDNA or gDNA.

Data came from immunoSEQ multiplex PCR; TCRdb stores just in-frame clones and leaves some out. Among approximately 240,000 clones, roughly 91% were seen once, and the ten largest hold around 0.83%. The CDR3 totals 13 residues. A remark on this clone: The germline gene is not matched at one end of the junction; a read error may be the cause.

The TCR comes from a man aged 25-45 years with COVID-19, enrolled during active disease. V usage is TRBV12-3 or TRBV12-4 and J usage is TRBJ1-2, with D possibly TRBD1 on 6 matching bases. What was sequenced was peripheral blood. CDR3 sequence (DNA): TGTGCCAGCTGTTTAGGGGGAGGGGGTGGCTACACCTTC. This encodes CASCLGGGGGYTF.